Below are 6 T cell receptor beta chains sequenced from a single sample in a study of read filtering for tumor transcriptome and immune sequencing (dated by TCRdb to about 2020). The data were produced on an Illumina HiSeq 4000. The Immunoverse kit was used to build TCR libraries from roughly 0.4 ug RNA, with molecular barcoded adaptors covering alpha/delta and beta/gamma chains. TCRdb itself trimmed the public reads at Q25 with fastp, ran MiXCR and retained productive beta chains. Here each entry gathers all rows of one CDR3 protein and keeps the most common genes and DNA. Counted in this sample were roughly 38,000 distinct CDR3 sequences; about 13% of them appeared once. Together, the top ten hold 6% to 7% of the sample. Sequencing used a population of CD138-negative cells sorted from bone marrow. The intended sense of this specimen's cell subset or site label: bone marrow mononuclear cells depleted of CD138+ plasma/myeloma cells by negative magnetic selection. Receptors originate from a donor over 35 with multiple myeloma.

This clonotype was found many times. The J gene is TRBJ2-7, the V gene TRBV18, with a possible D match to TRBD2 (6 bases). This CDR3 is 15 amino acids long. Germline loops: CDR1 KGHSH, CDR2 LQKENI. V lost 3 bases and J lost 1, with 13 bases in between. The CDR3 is CASSPGGTGSYEQYF. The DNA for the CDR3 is TGTGCCAGCTCACCCGGCGGGACTGGGTCCTACGAGCAGTACTTC.

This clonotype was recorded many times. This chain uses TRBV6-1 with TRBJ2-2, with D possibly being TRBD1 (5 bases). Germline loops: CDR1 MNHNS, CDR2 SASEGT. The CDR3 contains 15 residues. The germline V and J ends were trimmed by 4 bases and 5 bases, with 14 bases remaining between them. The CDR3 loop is CASSVRGVRTGELFF. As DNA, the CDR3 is TGTGCCAGCAGTGTAAGGGGCGTACGAACCGGGGAGCTGTTTTTT.

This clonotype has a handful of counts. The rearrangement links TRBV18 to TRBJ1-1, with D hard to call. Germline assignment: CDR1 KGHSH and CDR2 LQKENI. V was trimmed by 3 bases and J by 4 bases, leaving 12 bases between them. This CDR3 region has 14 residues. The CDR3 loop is CASSPSAQITEAFF. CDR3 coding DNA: TGTGCCAGCTCACCTTCGGCTCAGATCACTGAAGCTTTCTTT. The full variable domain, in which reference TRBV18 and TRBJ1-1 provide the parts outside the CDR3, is NAGVMQNPRHLVRRRGQEARLRCSPMKGHSHVYWYRQLPEEGLKFMVYLQKENIIDESGMPKERFSAEFPKEGPSILRIQQVVRGDSAAYFCASSPSAQITEAFFGQGTRLTVV.

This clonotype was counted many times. The CDR3 loop reads CASSVSGWIQETQYF. The CDR3 coding sequence is TGTGCCAGCAGCGTATCTGGTTGGATCCAAGAGACCCAGTACTTC. The chain links TRBV9 to TRBJ2-5; D is undetermined. This CDR3 contains 15 residues. V lost 1 base to trimming and J lost 1 base, with 11 bases between them. Germline V lookup: CDR1 SGDLS, CDR2 YYNGEE.

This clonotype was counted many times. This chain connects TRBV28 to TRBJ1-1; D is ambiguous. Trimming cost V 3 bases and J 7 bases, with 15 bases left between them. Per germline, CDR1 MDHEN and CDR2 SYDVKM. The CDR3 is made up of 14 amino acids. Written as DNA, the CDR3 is TGTGCCAGCAGTTTCCGGCAGACCCGACTTGAAGCTTTCTTT. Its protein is CASSFRQTRLEAFF.

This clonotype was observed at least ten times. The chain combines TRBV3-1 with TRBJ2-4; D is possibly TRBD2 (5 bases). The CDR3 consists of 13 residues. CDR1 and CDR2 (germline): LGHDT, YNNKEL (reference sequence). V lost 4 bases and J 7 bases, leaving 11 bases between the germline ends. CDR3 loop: CASSRPSSNIQYF. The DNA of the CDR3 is TGTGCCAGCAGCCGGCCTAGCTCGAACATTCAGTACTTC.